This T cell receptor beta chain derives from a study of T cell changes during pregnancy in multiple sclerosis. This table comes from immunoSEQ multiplex PCR, and its TCRdb copy is limited to in-frame clones, with some not included. The sample holds tens of thousands of clones, 90% seen once. This CDR3 is built from 13 residues. The ends lost 6 bases at V and 4 bases at J; junction bases unmatched: 4. Looked up from germline, CDR1 is MDHEN and CDR2 is SYDVKM. This sequence joins TRBV28 and TRBJ1-1, with 8 bases aligning to TRBD1. The TCR originated in a female donor with multiple sclerosis, enrolled in a pregnancy study. This specimen was CD8+ T cells from peripheral blood mononuclear cells, taken in the first trimester of pregnancy. CDR3 in DNA: TGTGCCAGCAGCCTTACAGGGGGCACTGAAGCTTTCTTT. It yields the protein CASSLTGGTEAFF.